This T cell receptor beta chain was recorded in a study of blood T cell repertoires in COVID-19. Trimming stripped 3 bases from V and 1 base from J, with 15 bases between. The V gene's germline CDR1 is MNHEY and CDR2 SMNVEV (reference sequence). This CDR3 comprises 16 residues. This clone has only a few counts. In the authors' workflow: How many nucleated cells were present was estimated from reference gene primer amplification. Data came from immunoSEQ multiplex PCR; TCRdb stores just in-frame clones and leaves some out. V and J calls and clone size follow that table, whereas D and trimming were derived from the DNA. The sample yields 35,000 to 50,000 clones, more than 70% seen once.

The sequence was obtained from a woman aged 65 to 85 with acute or convalescent COVID-19. The specimen sequenced was peripheral blood. The chain is built from TRBV27 and TRBJ1-1, with D perhaps TRBD1 (5 bases). CDR3 coding DNA: TGTGCCAGCAGTTTCCGGACGACAGAAGGGAACACTGAAGCTTTCTTT. Protein product: CASSFRTTEGNTEAFF.